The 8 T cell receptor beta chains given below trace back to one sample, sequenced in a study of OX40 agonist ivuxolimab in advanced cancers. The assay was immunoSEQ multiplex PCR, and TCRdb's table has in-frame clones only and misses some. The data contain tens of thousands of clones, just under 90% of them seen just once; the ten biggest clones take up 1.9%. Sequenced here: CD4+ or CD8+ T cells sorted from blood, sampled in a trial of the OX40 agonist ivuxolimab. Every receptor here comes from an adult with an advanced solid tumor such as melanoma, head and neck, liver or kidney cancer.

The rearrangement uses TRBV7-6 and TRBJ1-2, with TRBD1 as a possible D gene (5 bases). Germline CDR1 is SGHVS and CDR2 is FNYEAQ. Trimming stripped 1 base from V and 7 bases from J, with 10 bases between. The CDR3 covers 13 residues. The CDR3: CASSLGQGSGYTF. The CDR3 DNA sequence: TGTGCCAGCAGCTTAGGGCAGGGCTCTGGCTACACCTTC. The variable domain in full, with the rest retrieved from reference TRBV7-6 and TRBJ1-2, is GAGVSQSPRYKVTKRGQDVALRCDPISGHVSLYWYRQALGQGPEFLTYFNYEAQQDKSGLPNDRFSAERPEGSISTLTIQRTEQRDSAMYRCASSLGQGSGYTFGSGTRLTVV.

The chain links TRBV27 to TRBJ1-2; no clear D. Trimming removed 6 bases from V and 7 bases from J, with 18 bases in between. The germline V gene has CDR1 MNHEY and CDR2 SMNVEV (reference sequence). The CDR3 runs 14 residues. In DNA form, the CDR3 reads TGTGCCAGCAGGCCCCAGAAGGAGTCGGCTGGCTACACCTTC. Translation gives CASRPQKESAGYTF.

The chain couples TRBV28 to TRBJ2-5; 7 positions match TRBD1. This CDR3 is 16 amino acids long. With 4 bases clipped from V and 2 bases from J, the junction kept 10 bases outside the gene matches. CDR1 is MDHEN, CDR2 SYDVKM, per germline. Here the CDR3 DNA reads TGTGCCAGCAGTTCCCGGACAGGCGCGGTACAAGAGACCCAGTACTTC. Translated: CASSSRTGAVQETQYF. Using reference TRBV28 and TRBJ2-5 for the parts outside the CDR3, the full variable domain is DVKVTQSSRYLVKRTGEKVFLECVQDMDHENMFWYRQDPGLGLRLIYFSYDVKMKEKGDIPEGYSVSREKKERFSLILESASTNQTSMYLCASSSRTGAVQETQYFGPGTRLLVL.

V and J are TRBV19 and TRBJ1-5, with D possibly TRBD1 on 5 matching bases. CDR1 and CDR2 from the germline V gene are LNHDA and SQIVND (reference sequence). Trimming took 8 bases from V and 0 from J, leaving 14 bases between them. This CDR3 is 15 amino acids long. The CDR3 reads CASRTGANSNQPQHF. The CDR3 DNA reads TGTGCCAGTCGAACCGGGGCCAATAGCAATCAGCCCCAGCATTTT.

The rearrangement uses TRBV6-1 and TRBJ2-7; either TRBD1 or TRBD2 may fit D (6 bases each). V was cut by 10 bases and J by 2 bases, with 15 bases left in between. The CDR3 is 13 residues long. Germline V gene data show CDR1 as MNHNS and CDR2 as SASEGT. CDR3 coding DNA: TGTGCCAACTCGGAAAGGGGGGCCTACGAGCAGTACTTC. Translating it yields CANSERGAYEQYF.

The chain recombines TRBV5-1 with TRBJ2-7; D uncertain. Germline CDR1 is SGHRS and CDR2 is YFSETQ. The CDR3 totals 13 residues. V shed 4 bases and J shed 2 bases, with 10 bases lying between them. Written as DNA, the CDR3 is TGCGCCAGCAGCCCCGGTATCACCTACGAGCAGTACTTC. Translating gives CASSPGITYEQYF.

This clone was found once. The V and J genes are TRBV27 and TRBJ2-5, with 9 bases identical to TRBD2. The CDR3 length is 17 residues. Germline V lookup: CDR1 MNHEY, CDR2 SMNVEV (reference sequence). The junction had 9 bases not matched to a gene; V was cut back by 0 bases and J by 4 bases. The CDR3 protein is CASSLSLSSGIGETQYF. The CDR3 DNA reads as TGTGCCAGCAGTTTATCTTTGTCTAGCGGGATCGGAGAGACCCAGTACTTC.

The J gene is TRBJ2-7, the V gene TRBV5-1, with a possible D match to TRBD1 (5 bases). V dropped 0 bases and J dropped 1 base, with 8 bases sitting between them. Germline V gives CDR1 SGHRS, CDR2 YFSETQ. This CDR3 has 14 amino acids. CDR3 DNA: TGCGCCAGCAGCTTGGGGGGCCGGTCCTACGAGCAGTACTTC. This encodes CASSLGGRSYEQYF.